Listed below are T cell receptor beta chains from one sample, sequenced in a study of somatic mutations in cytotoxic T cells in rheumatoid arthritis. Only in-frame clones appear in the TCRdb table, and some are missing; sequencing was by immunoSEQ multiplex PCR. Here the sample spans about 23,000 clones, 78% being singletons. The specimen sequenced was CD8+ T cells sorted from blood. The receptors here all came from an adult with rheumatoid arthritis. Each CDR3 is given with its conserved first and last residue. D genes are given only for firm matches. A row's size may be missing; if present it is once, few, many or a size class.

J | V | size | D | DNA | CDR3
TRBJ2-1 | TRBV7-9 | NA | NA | TGTGCCAGCAGCTTGGCGATAGGGGAAGATGAGCAGTTCTTC | CASSLAIGEDEQFF
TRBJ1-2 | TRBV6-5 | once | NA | TGTGCCAGCAGTTACGGTCCGGGGGGGGCTTGGGGCTACACCTTC | CASSYGPGGAWGYTF
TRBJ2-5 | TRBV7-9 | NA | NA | TGTGCCAGCAGGGCTACGACAGATTGGTACCAAGAGACCCAGTACTTC | CASRATTDWYQETQYF
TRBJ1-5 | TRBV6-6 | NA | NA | TGTGCCAGCAGTTACTCCGAATCGCCCCAGCATTTT | CASSYSESPQHF
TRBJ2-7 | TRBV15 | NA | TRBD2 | TGTGCCACCAGCGGAGGATGGGGACTAGGCGCCTACGAGCAGTACTTC | CATSGGWGLGAYEQYF
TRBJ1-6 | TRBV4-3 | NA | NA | TGCGCCAGCAGCCAAGAATGGGGAGATAATTCACCCCTCCACTTT | CASSQEWGDNSPLHF
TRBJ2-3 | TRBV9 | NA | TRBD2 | TGTGCCAGCAGCGTACTAGCGGGAGATACAGATACGCAGTATTTT | CASSVLAGDTDTQYF
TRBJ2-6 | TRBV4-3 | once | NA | TGCGCCAGCAGCCAATCGACAGGCTCTGGGGCCAACGTCCTGACTTTC | CASSQSTGSGANVLTF
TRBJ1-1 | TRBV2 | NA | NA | TGTGCCAGCACTTCGGGGAAGACAGTAAACACTGAAGCTTTCTTT | CASTSGKTVNTEAFF
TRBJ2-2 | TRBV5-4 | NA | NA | TGTGCCAGCAGCTTGTGGGGCACCGGGGAGCTGTTTTTT | CASSLWGTGELFF
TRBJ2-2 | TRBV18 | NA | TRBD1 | TGTGCCAGCTCACCAGATGTGGTGACAGGGGGCAACACCGGGGAGCTGTTTTTT | CASSPDVVTGGNTGELFF
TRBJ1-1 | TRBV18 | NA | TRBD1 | TGTGCCAGCTCACCGTCGGACAGGGGGATGTGGAACACTGAAGCTTTCTTT | CASSPSDRGMWNTEAFF
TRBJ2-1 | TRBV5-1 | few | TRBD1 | TGCGCCAGCACCGGGACAGGGGTCAATGAGCAGTTCTTC | CASTGTGVNEQFF
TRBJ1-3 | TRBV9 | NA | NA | TGTGCCAGCAGCGTAGATGGGGGATTATCTGGAAACACCATATATTTT | CASSVDGGLSGNTIYF
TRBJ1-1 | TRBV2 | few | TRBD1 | TGTGCCAGCAGGGAAGACAGGGTCATGAACACTGAAGCTTTCTTT | CASREDRVMNTEAFF
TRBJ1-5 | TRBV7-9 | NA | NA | TGTGCCAGCAGCTTAGGGACAGCTAGCAATCAGCCCCAGCATTTT | CASSLGTASNQPQHF
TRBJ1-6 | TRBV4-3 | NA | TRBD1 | TGCGCCAGCAGCCAAGATTCGACAGGGGGAGATTCACCCCTCCACTTT | CASSQDSTGGDSPLHF
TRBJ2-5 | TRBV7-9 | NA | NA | TGTGCCAGCAGTTCTAACCGACATGAAGAGACCCAGTACTTC | CASSSNRHEETQYF
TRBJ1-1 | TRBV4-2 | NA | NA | TGTGCCAGCAGCCAAGATTGGCAGTCTGAAGCTTTCTTT | CASSQDWQSEAFF
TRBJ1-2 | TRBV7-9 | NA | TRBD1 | TGTGCCAGCAGCTTGACAGGGACCGGCTACACCTTC | CASSLTGTGYTF
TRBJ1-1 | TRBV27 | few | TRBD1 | TGTGCCAGCAGTTCTCTAACAACAGGGGGCCGGAACACTGAAGCTTTCTTT | CASSSLTTGGRNTEAFF
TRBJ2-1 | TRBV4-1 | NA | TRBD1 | TGCGCCAGCAGCCTAACTACCGGGACAGGGGCCTACAATGAGCAGTTCTTC | CASSLTTGTGAYNEQFF
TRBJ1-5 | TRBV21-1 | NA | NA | TGTGCCAGCAGCAGCAAAAACAGGGGCACTAATAGCAATCAGCCCCAGCATTTT | CASSSKNRGTNSNQPQHF
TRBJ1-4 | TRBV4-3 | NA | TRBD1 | TGCGCCAGCAGCCTTCAACAGGGGCAGAATGAAAAACTGTTTTTT | CASSLQQGQNEKLFF
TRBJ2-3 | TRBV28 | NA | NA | TGTGCCAGCAGTTTACAGGCCACAGATACGCAGTATTTT | CASSLQATDTQYF
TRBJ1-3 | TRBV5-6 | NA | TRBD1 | TGTGCCAGCAGCTTCCCCAGGGGGAAAGACACCATATATTTT | CASSFPRGKDTIYF